Below are 8 T cell receptor beta chains sequenced from a single sample in a study of blood T cell repertoires in COVID-19. The assay was immunoSEQ multiplex PCR, and TCRdb's table has in-frame clones only and misses some. The sample shows 55,000 to 65,000 clones, roughly 83% of them seen only once. The sample was peripheral blood. Receptor source: a young man with COVID-19, enrolled during active disease.

V and J are TRBV7-2 and TRBJ2-5; D not resolved. In germline, CDR1 is SGHTA, CDR2 FQGNSA. V shed 1 base and J shed 1 base, with 13 bases lying between them. The CDR3 contains 16 residues. DNA for the CDR3: TGTGCCAGCAGCTTAGTTTGGGCGCCGGCCCAAGAGACCCAGTACTTC. It is translated as CASSLVWAPAQETQYF.

This clone was seen a handful of times. The V call is TRBV28, the J call TRBJ2-3; D unclear. The germline gives CDR1 MDHEN, CDR2 SYDVKM. This CDR3 spans 18 amino acids. Trimming left V 6 bases short and J 1 base short, with 23 bases between. The chain's CDR3 is CASSPPAWSSVRTDTQYF. CDR3 bases: TGTGCCAGCAGCCCGCCTGCCTGGAGCTCAGTACGCACAGATACGCAGTATTTT.

The V call is TRBV9, the J call TRBJ2-5, with D possibly TRBD1 on 5 matching bases. Germline V CDR1 and CDR2: SGDLS, YYNGEE. CDR3 size: 15 residues. Trimming removed 0 bases at V and 3 bases at J, with 12 bases between. Here the CDR3 reads CASSVAVQGEETQYF. The CDR3 DNA reads TGTGCCAGCAGCGTAGCAGTGCAGGGTGAAGAGACCCAGTACTTC.

The chain joins TRBV30 to TRBJ2-7; a possible D gene is TRBD1 (5 bases). The CDR3 spans 12 residues. Germline lookup yields CDR1 GTSNPN and CDR2 SVGIG (reference sequence). V gave up 1 base and J gave up 3 bases, with 7 bases separating them. CDR3 sequence (DNA): TGTGCCTGGAGTGAAGGGGACTACGAGCAGTACTTC. The encoded protein is CAWSEGDYEQYF.

The chain employs TRBV7-9 and TRBJ2-7; 7 nucleotides agree with TRBD1. In germline, CDR1 is SEHNR, CDR2 FQNEAQ (reference sequence). This CDR3 contains 15 residues. V lost 3 bases and J lost 2; bases outside the gene matches: 7. CDR3 in amino acids: CASSFAGTETYEQYF. In DNA form, the CDR3 reads TGTGCCAGCAGCTTCGCCGGGACAGAGACCTACGAGCAGTACTTC.

V usage is TRBV9 and J usage is TRBJ1-2, with a weak D call TRBD1 (6 bases). The CDR3 loop spans 18 amino acids. CDR1 and CDR2 from the germline V gene are SGDLS and YYNGEE. With 3 bases removed from V and 5 bases from J, the gap between germline ends came to 26 bases. The CDR3 bases are TGTGCCAGCAGCGAGCGGATGGGGGCTACGGACGTCTCTTATGGCTACACCTTC. Protein product: CASSERMGATDVSYGYTF.

The rearrangement links TRBV6-2 or TRBV6-3 to TRBJ1-4, with TRBD1 as a possible D gene (6 bases). The germline CDR1 and CDR2 sequences are MNHEY and SVGEGT. CDR3 length: 13 amino acids. The V end was cut by 5 bases, the J end by 8 bases, with 12 bases between. CDR3 bases: TGTGCCAGCAGTAGACAGGTAGAAGAAAAACTGTTTTTT. Its protein product is CASSRQVEEKLFF.

V is TRBV7-6 and J is TRBJ1-4; no reliable D call. The CDR3 is 15 amino acids. Trimming left V 5 bases short and J 3 bases short, with 13 bases between. The germline CDR1 and CDR2 sequences are SGHVS and FNYEAQ. Here the CDR3 DNA reads TGTGCCAGCAGCCAGTTTATTGGGCCTAATGAAAAACTGTTTTTT. Its protein product is CASSQFIGPNEKLFF. The full variable domain, rest sourced from reference TRBV7-6 and TRBJ1-4, is GAGVSQSPRYKVTKRGQDVALRCDPISGHVSLYWYRQALGQGPEFLTYFNYEAQQDKSGLPNDRFSAERPEGSISTLTIQRTEQRDSAMYRCASSQFIGPNEKLFFGSGTQLSVL.